Presented here are 21 T cell receptor beta chains from one specimen sequenced in a study of early stage breast cancer tumors. Sequenced by immunoSEQ multiplex PCR; TCRdb stores in-frame clones only, minus some. Of under 8,500 clones listed, 50% to 80% are singletons. Sequenced material: normal breast tissue next to the tumor. The receptors were sampled from a person aged 45-60 years with breast cancer.

This clone is classed as large. V is TRBV11-2 and J is TRBJ2-1; 12 bases agree with TRBD2. This CDR3 has 15 residues. Unmatched junction bases numbered 10, after V lost 9 bases and J lost 7 bases. CDR1 SGHAT and CDR2 FQNNGV come from the germline V gene. CDR3 bases: TGTGCCAGTACCTACGGGACTAGCGGGTTAAATGAGCAGTTCTTC. It is translated as CASTYGTSGLNEQFF.

The rearrangement uses TRBV7-2 and TRBJ1-2; D is undetermined. CDR3 length: 13 residues. Germline V gene lookup returns CDR1 SGHTA and CDR2 FQGNSA. Deletions cut 5 bases from V and 4 bases from J, with 11 bases between. The CDR3 DNA reads TGTGCCAGCAGCCGACTTGGGTCCTATGGCTACACCTTC. Its translation is CASSRLGSYGYTF. Full variable domain (outside the CDR3, taken from reference TRBV7-2 and TRBJ1-2): GAGVSQSPSNKVTEKGKDVELRCDPISGHTALYWYRQSLGQGLEFLIYFQGNSAPDKSGLPSDRFSAERTGGSVSTLTIQRTQQEDSAVYLCASSRLGSYGYTFGSGTRLTVV.

Concerning this clone itself: Its ends do not fully match the called genes, so a read error is possible. The chain joins TRBV7-9 to TRBJ2-1, with TRBD2 matching over 11 bases. CDR1 is SEHNR, CDR2 FQNEAQ, per germline (reference sequence). The CDR3 spans 14 residues. The CDR3 region is CTSSSSGGYNEQFF. For the CDR3, the DNA is TGTACCAGCAGCTCTAGCGGGGGGTACAATGAGCAGTTCTTC.

This clone was seen only a few times. The rearrangement links TRBV10-3 to TRBJ2-7, with 7 nucleotides matching TRBD1. CDR1 is ENHRY and CDR2 is SYGVKD in the germline V gene. The trim removed 9 bases at V and 6 bases at J, leaving 11 bases unmatched. The CDR3 covers 13 residues. The CDR3 loop is CAIKGQVQGEQYF. The CDR3 nucleotides are TGTGCCATAAAAGGACAGGTGCAGGGCGAGCAGTACTTC.

This clone has more than one count but fewer than ten. The J gene is TRBJ2-2, the V gene TRBV9; 10 positions agree with TRBD1. This CDR3 contains 17 residues. V was clipped by 0 bases and J by 1 base; unmatched bases: 3. Germline values: CDR1 SGDLS, CDR2 YYNGEE. The CDR3 nucleotides are TGTGCCAGCAGCGTAGTTCGGGACAGGGGGAACACCGGGGAGCTGTTTTTT. It specifies CASSVVRDRGNTGELFF.

The rearrangement joins TRBV6-1 to TRBJ1-5; D is possibly TRBD1 (5 bases). The CDR3 is 16 residues long. V lost 2 bases and J lost 4, with 15 bases in between. CDR1 and CDR2 (germline): MNHNS, SASEGT. The CDR3 here is CASSELAGGANQPQHF. In DNA, the CDR3 is TGTGCCAGCAGTGAATTGGCCGGTGGGGCAAATCAGCCCCAGCATTTT.

This chain joins TRBV11-2 and TRBJ2-7; maybe TRBD1 (5 bases). Germline V gene sequence: CDR1 SGHAT, CDR2 FQNNGV. Between the trimmed V and J ends, which lost 2 bases and 6 bases, there was a span of 14 bases. The CDR3 sequence is 14 residues long. This chain's CDR3 is CASSLLFRGLEQYF. The CDR3 nucleotides are TGTGCCAGCAGCTTATTATTTAGGGGTCTCGAGCAGTACTTC.

V usage is TRBV19 and J usage is TRBJ1-1, with 8 positions matching TRBD1. Germline trimming cut 7 bases from V and 1 base from J; bases unmatched to any gene: 5. Germline V CDR1 and CDR2: LNHDA, SQIVND (reference sequence). CDR3 size: 14 residues. DNA for the CDR3: TGTGCCAGTATCAGGGGGCCTGGGAACACTGAAGCTTTCTTT. This encodes CASIRGPGNTEAFF.

About this clone itself: The germline gene is not matched at one end of the junction; a read error may be the cause. The chain joins TRBV7-7 to TRBJ1-1; maybe TRBD1 (6 bases). This CDR3 contains 13 residues. Germline CDR1 is SSHAT and CDR2 is FNYEAQ (reference sequence). The CDR3 region has the DNA TGTGCTAGCAGCTTAATCCAGGACAGCGAAGCTTTCTTT. Protein: CASSLIQDSEAFF.

V usage is TRBV4-2 and J usage is TRBJ1-2; D unresolved. Germline CDR1 is LGHNA and CDR2 is YNFKEQ. The V end was cut by 4 bases, the J end by 0 bases, with 15 bases between. The CDR3 length is 16 residues. The CDR3 region has the DNA TGTGCCAGCAGCCCCCGGGTTGATCCGGCTAACTATGGCTACACCTTC. Its protein product is CASSPRVDPANYGYTF.

The chain carries TRBV5-1 and TRBJ2-5; D unresolved. The V and J ends lost 5 bases and 3 bases respectively, with 14 bases between them. The CDR3 sequence is 14 residues long. CDR1 SGHRS and CDR2 YFSETQ come from the germline V gene. The CDR3 is CASSGLRPEETQYF. The CDR3 DNA sequence: TGCGCCAGCAGTGGCCTACGGCCTGAAGAGACCCAGTACTTC. Together with reference TRBV5-1 and TRBJ2-5, the CDR3 gives the full variable domain: KAGVTQTPRYLIKTRGQQVTLSCSPISGHRSVSWYQQTPGQGLQFLFEYFSETQRNKGNFPGRFSGRQFSNSRSEMNVSTLELGDSALYLCASSGLRPEETQYFGPGTRLLVL.

DNA of the CDR3: TGTGCCACCAGCAGTGACTTGGACGGAGACTTAACCTACGAGCAGTACTTC. It codes for CATSSDLDGDLTYEQYF. The J gene is TRBJ2-7, the V gene TRBV15; D unresolved. The CDR3 spans 17 residues. Germline assignment: CDR1 LNHNV and CDR2 YYDKDF (reference sequence). The germline V and J ends were trimmed by 3 bases and 2 bases, with 20 bases remaining between them.

The chain couples TRBV18 to TRBJ2-7, with TRBD2 matching 8 bases. Germline V gives CDR1 KGHSH, CDR2 LQKENI. The ends lost 3 bases at V and 0 bases at J; junction bases unmatched: 19. This CDR3 contains 20 residues. The CDR3 loop is CASSPQRPRGGRLLSYEQYF. Here the CDR3 DNA reads TGTGCCAGCTCACCTCAAAGGCCAAGGGGCGGGAGGCTCCTCTCCTACGAGCAGTACTTC.

V usage is TRBV19 and J usage is TRBJ2-3, with D unclear. This CDR3 comprises 12 residues. Per germline, CDR1 LNHDA and CDR2 SQIVND (reference sequence). Trimming shortened V by 5 bases and J by 7 bases, and 10 bases separated the two germline ends. CDR3 protein: CASSGLTYTQYF. The CDR3 DNA follows: TGTGCCAGTAGTGGCCTCACTTATACGCAGTATTTT.

This chain uses TRBV14 with TRBJ1-2; the D is unclear. The CDR3 covers 13 residues. Germline V lookup: CDR1 SGHDN, CDR2 FVKESK. The ends were cut back, 2 bases at V and 6 bases at J, with 10 bases in the middle. CDR3 residues: CASSQSGRHGYTF. Written as DNA, the CDR3 is TGTGCCAGCAGCCAAAGTGGGCGGCATGGCTACACCTTC.

The genes are TRBV19 and TRBJ2-2; D unclear. CDR1 LNHDA and CDR2 SQIVND come from the germline V gene (reference sequence). V lost 4 bases, J lost 1 base, and 4 bases lay in between. The CDR3 has 13 residues. CDR3 sequence: CASSKVNTGELFF. The CDR3 DNA sequence: TGTGCCAGTAGTAAGGTGAACACCGGGGAGCTGTTTTTT. Full variable domain (rest looked up from reference TRBV19 and TRBJ2-2): DGGITQSPKYLFRKEGQNVTLSCEQNLNHDAMYWYRQDPGQGLRLIYYSQIVNDFQKGDIAEGYSVSREKKESFPLTVTSAQKNPTAFYLCASSKVNTGELFFGEGSRLTVL.

The chain links TRBV11-2 to TRBJ1-2, with 7 bases matching TRBD1. Germline V gives CDR1 SGHAT, CDR2 FQNNGV. This CDR3 comprises 14 residues. J lost 8 bases, V lost 5 bases, and 11 bases had no gene match. The CDR3: CASSPEWQGVGYTF. The DNA of the CDR3 is TGTGCCAGCAGCCCAGAGTGGCAGGGGGTAGGCTACACCTTC.

This clone was seen more than once but under ten times. The rearrangement joins TRBV30 to TRBJ2-7; possible D gene TRBD1, 6 bases. CDR3 length: 15 residues. Germline CDR1 is GTSNPN and CDR2 is SVGIG (reference sequence). V was clipped by 5 bases and J by 5 bases, with 22 bases between them. This CDR3 reads CAWYDPGHLVDEQYF. The CDR3 nucleotides are TGTGCCTGGTACGACCCGGGACACCTCGTCGACGAGCAGTACTTC.

The chain employs TRBV5-1 and TRBJ2-1; unclear D gene. Germline lookup yields CDR1 SGHRS and CDR2 YFSETQ. The V gene lost 4 bases and the J gene lost 1 base, with 12 bases spanning the gap. This CDR3 has 15 residues. The CDR3, as DNA: TGCGCCAGCAGCGCCCTTCTGGGTTCCTACAATGAGCAGTTCTTC. This codes for CASSALLGSYNEQFF.

The chain recombines TRBV18 with TRBJ1-5; no firm D call. Trimming cost V 1 base and J 0 bases, with 7 bases left between them. The CDR3 has 15 amino acids. Germline V CDR1 and CDR2: KGHSH, LQKENI. The CDR3 region has the DNA TGTGCCAGCTCACCACTAGGAAATAGCAATCAGCCCCAGCATTTT. Its protein is CASSPLGNSNQPQHF.

By proportion, this clone is medium-sized. The chain is built from TRBV4-1 and TRBJ1-1; the D is unclear. V gave up 0 bases and J gave up 6 bases, with 8 bases separating them. The CDR3 is made up of 13 amino acids. Germline V gene data show CDR1 as MGHRA and CDR2 as YSYEKL. The CDR3 region has the DNA TGCGCCAGCAGCCAAGATTGGAGGTCTGAAGCTTTCTTT. Protein: CASSQDWRSEAFF.